This paragraph covers one T cell receptor (beta chain) sequence. The data were produced by immunoSEQ multiplex PCR, yet TCRdb's version contains in-frame clones alone and is incomplete. The top ten clones hold 24% of a sample with about 38,000 clones, approximately 86% of them seen once. The data derive from a study of PD-L1 blockade in urothelial cancer. In the study overall: After treatment start, blood was analyzed at 3 weeks (second dose) and at 6 weeks.

Time point defined: peripheral blood 6 weeks after treatment start. The material sequenced was PBMCs, taken around atezolizumab (anti-PD-L1) treatment. The source of this sequence is a man in his sixties with urothelial cancer.

As DNA, the CDR3 is TGTGCCAGCAGGCTCAGGGGGACTGGGGCCAACGTCCTGACTTTC. This sequence encodes CASRLRGTGANVLTF. The chain combines TRBV6-1 with TRBJ2-6, with 7 bases aligning to TRBD1. The germline V gene has CDR1 MNHNS and CDR2 SASEGT. The CDR3 is 15 residues long. V lost 6 bases to trimming and J lost 2 bases; unmatched junction nucleotides: 4.